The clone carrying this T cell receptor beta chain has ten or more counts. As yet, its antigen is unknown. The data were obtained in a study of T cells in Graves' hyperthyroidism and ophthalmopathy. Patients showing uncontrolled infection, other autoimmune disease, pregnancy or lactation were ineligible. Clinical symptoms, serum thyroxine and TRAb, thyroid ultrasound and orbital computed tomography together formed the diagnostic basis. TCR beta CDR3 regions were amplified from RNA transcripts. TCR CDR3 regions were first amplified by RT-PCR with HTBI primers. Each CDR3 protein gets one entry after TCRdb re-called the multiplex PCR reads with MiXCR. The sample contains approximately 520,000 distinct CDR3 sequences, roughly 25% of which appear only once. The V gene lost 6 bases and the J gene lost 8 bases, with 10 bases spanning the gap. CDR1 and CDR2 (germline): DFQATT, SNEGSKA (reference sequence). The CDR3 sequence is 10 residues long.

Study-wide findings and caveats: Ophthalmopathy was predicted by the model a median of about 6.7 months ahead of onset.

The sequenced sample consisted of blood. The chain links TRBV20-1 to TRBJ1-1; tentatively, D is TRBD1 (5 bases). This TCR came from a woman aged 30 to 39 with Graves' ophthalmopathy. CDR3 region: CSATGREAFF. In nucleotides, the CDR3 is TGCAGTGCCACGGGACGGGAAGCTTTCTTT.